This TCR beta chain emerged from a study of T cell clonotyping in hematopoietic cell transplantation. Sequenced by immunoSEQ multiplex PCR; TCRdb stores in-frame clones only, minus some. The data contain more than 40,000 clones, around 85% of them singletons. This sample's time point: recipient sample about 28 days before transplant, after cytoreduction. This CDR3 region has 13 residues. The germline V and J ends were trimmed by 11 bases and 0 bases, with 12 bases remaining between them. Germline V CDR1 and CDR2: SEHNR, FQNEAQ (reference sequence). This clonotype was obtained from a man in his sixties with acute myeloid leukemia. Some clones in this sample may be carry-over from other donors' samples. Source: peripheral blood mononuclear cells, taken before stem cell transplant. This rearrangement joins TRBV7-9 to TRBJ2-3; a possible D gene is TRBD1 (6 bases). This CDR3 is CAVRGRSTDTQYF. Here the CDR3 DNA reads TGTGCCGTCAGGGGCAGAAGCACAGATACGCAGTATTTT. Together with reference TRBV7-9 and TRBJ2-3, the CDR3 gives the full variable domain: DTGVSQNPRHKITKRGQNVTFRCDPISEHNRLYWYRQTLGQGPEFLTYFQNEAQLEKSRLLSDRFSAERPKGSFSTLEIQRTEQGDSAMYLCAVRGRSTDTQYFGPGTRLTVL.